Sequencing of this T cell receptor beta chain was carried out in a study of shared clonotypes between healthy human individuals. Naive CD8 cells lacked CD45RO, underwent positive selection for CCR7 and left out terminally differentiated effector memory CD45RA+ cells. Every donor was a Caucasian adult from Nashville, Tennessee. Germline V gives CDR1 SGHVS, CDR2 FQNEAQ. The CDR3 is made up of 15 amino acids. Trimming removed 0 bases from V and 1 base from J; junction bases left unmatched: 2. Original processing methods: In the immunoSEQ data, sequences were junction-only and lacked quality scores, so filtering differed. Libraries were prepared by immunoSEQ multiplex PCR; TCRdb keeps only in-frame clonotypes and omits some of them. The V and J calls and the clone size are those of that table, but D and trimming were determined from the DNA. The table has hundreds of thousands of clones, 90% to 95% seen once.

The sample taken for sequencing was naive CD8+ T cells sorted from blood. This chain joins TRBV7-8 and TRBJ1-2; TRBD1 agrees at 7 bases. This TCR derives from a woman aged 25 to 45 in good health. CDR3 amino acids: CASSLAGTDNYGYTF. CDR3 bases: TGTGCCAGCAGCTTAGCGGGGACAGATAACTATGGCTACACCTTC.